One and the same sample provided the 28 T cell receptor beta chains below, sequenced in a study of blood T cell repertoires in COVID-19. TCRdb's table, derived via immunoSEQ multiplex PCR, lists solely in-frame clones and lacks some. The table has some 140,000 clones, 79% seen once. The sequencing input was peripheral blood. Receptors originate from a man aged 55 to 70 with acute or convalescent COVID-19.

The chain combines TRBV6-5 with TRBJ1-1, with D maybe TRBD1 (6 bases). The V gene lost 4 bases and the J gene lost 2 bases, with 11 bases spanning the gap. Germline V CDR1 and CDR2: MNHEY, SVGAGI. The CDR3 is 14 amino acids. CDR3 in amino acids: CASSSGTHNTEAFF. CDR3 bases: TGTGCCAGCAGTTCCGGGACACATAACACTGAAGCTTTCTTT.

This chain connects TRBV30 to TRBJ1-6; possibly TRBD1 for D (6 bases). The ends were cut back, 3 bases at V and 7 bases at J, with 13 bases in the middle. Germline assignment: CDR1 GTSNPN and CDR2 SVGIG (reference sequence). The CDR3 contains 14 residues. The CDR3 loop is CAWRIKQGNSPLHF. The CDR3 DNA reads as TGTGCCTGGAGAATAAAACAGGGCAATTCACCCCTCCACTTT.

This clone has only a few counts. The J gene is TRBJ2-7, the V gene TRBV3-1 (or the pseudogene TRBV3-2), with D unclear. Per the germline V gene, CDR1 is LGHDT and CDR2 is YNNKEL (reference sequence). Trimming took off 4 bases at V and 4 bases at J, with 26 bases between the two ends. This CDR3 has 18 residues. The CDR3 DNA is TGTGCCAGCAGCCCGGATAACGGTAGCCCAGCCCTGACGTACGAGCAGTACTTC. This codes for CASSPDNGSPALTYEQYF.

This chain connects TRBV27 to TRBJ2-3, with 7 positions matching TRBD2. The V gene end was trimmed by 8 bases and the J gene end by 0 bases; junction bases not matched to a gene: 14. CDR1 is MNHEY, CDR2 SMNVEV, per germline (reference sequence). There are 17 residues in the CDR3. CDR3 nucleotides: TGTGCCAGCTTCCCCTCGAACGGGAGGCTCAGCACAGATACGCAGTATTTT. It is translated as CASFPSNGRLSTDTQYF.

This rearrangement joins TRBV19 to TRBJ2-3; TRBD2 matches at 10 bases. V trimming: 5 bases; J trimming: 7 bases; junction bases outside the gene matches: 12. The germline V gene encodes CDR1 LNHDA and CDR2 SQIVND (reference sequence). CDR3 size: 16 residues. The CDR3 sequence is CASSVSLAGAPYTQYF. CDR3 bases: TGTGCCAGTAGTGTGTCCCTAGCGGGAGCGCCCTATACGCAGTATTTT.

J is TRBJ2-1 and V is TRBV5-1; 12 bases agree with TRBD2. The junction had 6 bases not matched to a gene; V was cut back by 4 bases and J by 7 bases. The CDR3 consists of 15 residues. Germline loops: CDR1 SGHRS, CDR2 YFSETQ. CDR3 region: CASSGGTSGLNEQFF. The CDR3, as DNA: TGCGCCAGCAGCGGCGGGACTAGCGGGTTGAATGAGCAGTTCTTC.

This sequence joins TRBV29-1 and TRBJ1-3; the D is unclear. The CDR3 runs 12 residues. Trimming removed 4 bases from V and 0 bases from J, with 4 bases in between. Looked up from germline, CDR1 is SQVTM and CDR2 is ANQGSEA. The DNA of the CDR3 is TGCAGCGTTGCAATCTCTGGAAACACCATATATTTT. The encoded protein is CSVAISGNTIYF.

DNA for the CDR3: TGCAGTGCTAGTCGGGGGACAGGATCTGCAACTAATGAAAAACTGTTTTTT. It encodes CSASRGTGSATNEKLFF. V is TRBV20-1 and J is TRBJ1-4, with 8 bases lining up with TRBD1. V lost 3 bases, J lost 0 bases, and 9 bases stayed unmatched. Germline CDR1 and CDR2: DFQATT and SNEGSKA (reference sequence). CDR3 length: 17 amino acids.

The sample holds a few counts of this clone. This sequence joins TRBV6-5 and TRBJ1-1; 10 bases align to TRBD1. V lost 2 bases and J lost 11; bases outside the gene matches: 5. From germline, CDR1 is MNHEY and CDR2 SVGAGI. This CDR3 is 13 amino acids long. CDR3 protein: CASSYKGQGWAFF. The DNA for the CDR3 is TGTGCCAGCAGTTACAAGGGACAGGGGTGGGCTTTCTTT.

The J gene is TRBJ2-2, the V gene TRBV5-1, with D possibly matching TRBD2 (6 bases). CDR1 is SGHRS, CDR2 YFSETQ, per germline. This CDR3 comprises 16 residues. Trimming took 6 bases from V and 4 from J, leaving 19 bases between them. CDR3 amino acids: CASISGDLGSTGELFF. For the CDR3, the DNA is TGCGCCAGCATCTCGGGGGATCTGGGGAGCACCGGGGAGCTGTTTTTT.

J is TRBJ1-4 and V is TRBV6-6; no reliable D call. The CDR3 has 13 amino acids. Trimming took 7 bases from V and 5 from J, leaving 11 bases between them. Germline V gene sequence: CDR1 MNHNY, CDR2 SVGAGI (reference sequence). The CDR3 DNA is TGTGCCAGCAAAAACGCCCAGAATGAAAAACTGTTTTTT. Translated, it gives CASKNAQNEKLFF.

This sequence joins TRBV6-2 or TRBV6-3 and TRBJ1-5; D ambiguous. Germline CDR1 reads MNHEY; CDR2 reads SVGEGT. This CDR3 has 14 amino acids. Trimming shortened V by 6 bases and J by 6 bases, and 15 bases separated the two germline ends. The CDR3 DNA is TGTGCCAGCAGCCCAATGGGTTGGAGTCAGCCCCAGCATTTT. This encodes CASSPMGWSQPQHF.

V is TRBV28 and J is TRBJ1-2; TRBD1 is a possible D gene (5 bases). The CDR3 runs to 12 residues. V was pared by 7 bases and J by 2 bases, with 8 bases between. Germline CDR1 is MDHEN and CDR2 is SYDVKM. The CDR3 reads CASMGRNYGYTF. CDR3 DNA sequence: TGTGCCAGCATGGGGCGCAACTATGGCTACACCTTC.

The V call is TRBV11-3, the J call TRBJ1-1; D not resolved. Trimming pared 3 bases from V and 1 base from J, leaving 6 bases between. CDR1 and CDR2 (germline): SGHNT, YENEEA. The CDR3 loop spans 13 amino acids. In nucleotides, the CDR3 is TGTGCCAGCAGCTTTGACACGAACACTGAAGCTTTCTTT. Protein product: CASSFDTNTEAFF.

The chain uses TRBV9 and TRBJ2-2; D may be TRBD2 (6 bases). CDR1 and CDR2 from the germline V gene are SGDLS and YYNGEE. CDR3 size: 15 residues. V lost 4 bases to trimming and J lost 4 bases, with 14 bases between them. This chain's CDR3 is CASSPRVGGTGELFF. The CDR3 DNA reads TGTGCCAGCAGCCCCCGGGTGGGGGGCACCGGGGAGCTGTTTTTT.

The chain is built from TRBV28 and TRBJ1-2; D possibly corresponds to TRBD1 (5 bases). Germline V gene sequence: CDR1 MDHEN, CDR2 SYDVKM. Trimming took off 6 bases at V and 6 bases at J, with 20 bases between the two ends. The CDR3 has 15 residues. The CDR3 DNA reads TGTGCCAGCAGCCCTACTCGCGGGGCGCTCAATGGCTACACCTTC. Translating gives CASSPTRGALNGYTF.

This clone was observed a few times. The rearrangement uses TRBV29-1 and TRBJ1-5, with a possible D match to TRBD1 (5 bases). Germline CDR1 is SQVTM and CDR2 is ANQGSEA. The CDR3 loop spans 13 amino acids. V was trimmed by 1 base and J by 5 bases, leaving 9 bases between them. CDR3 DNA: TGCAGCGTTGAAGTAACGGGGGATCAGCCCCAGCATTTT. Translation gives CSVEVTGDQPQHF.

This clone has only one observation. The gene calls are TRBV15 and TRBJ1-5; weak D call: TRBD1 (6 bases). V was cut by 0 bases and J by 1 base, with 7 bases left in between. This CDR3 contains 15 residues. Germline lookup yields CDR1 LNHNV and CDR2 YYDKDF (reference sequence). The CDR3 reads CATSRDRGSNQPQHF. The CDR3 DNA follows: TGTGCCACCAGCAGAGATAGGGGGAGCAATCAGCCCCAGCATTTT.

The chain combines TRBV11-1 with TRBJ1-4; TRBD1 might be the D (5 bases). The ends were cut back, 1 base at V and 1 base at J, with 10 bases in the middle. CDR1 and CDR2 (germline): SGHAT, FQDESV (reference sequence). The CDR3 consists of 16 residues. The CDR3, as DNA: TGTGCCAGCAGCTTAGGCAGGGAGGAAACTAATGAAAAACTGTTTTTT. Amino acid sequence: CASSLGREETNEKLFF.

The J gene is TRBJ1-1, the V gene TRBV14; D is possibly TRBD1 (5 bases). V shed 0 bases and J shed 11 bases, with 10 bases lying between them. The CDR3 length is 12 residues. Germline V gene sequence: CDR1 SGHDN, CDR2 FVKESK. The CDR3 DNA is TGTGCCAGCAGCCAAGATCAGGGAGGCGCTTTCTTT. Its protein product is CASSQDQGGAFF.

The V and J genes are TRBV5-5 and TRBJ2-1; no firm D call. CDR3 length: 13 residues. Deletions cut 0 bases from V and 8 bases from J, with 9 bases between. The germline V gene encodes CDR1 SGHKS and CDR2 YYEKEE (reference sequence). The CDR3 is CASSLGVRDEQFF. CDR3 sequence (DNA): TGTGCCAGCAGCTTGGGAGTGCGTGATGAGCAGTTCTTC.

V is TRBV7-9 and J is TRBJ1-2; 7 nucleotides line up with TRBD1. The CDR3 runs 15 residues. V trimming: 5 bases; J trimming: 8 bases; junction bases outside the gene matches: 14. The germline V gene has CDR1 SEHNR and CDR2 FQNEAQ (reference sequence). CDR3 bases: TGTGCCAGCAGCCCTAGTGGGAGACAGGGACGCGGCTACACCTTC. Its protein product is CASSPSGRQGRGYTF.

The chain recombines TRBV19 with TRBJ2-1; a possible D gene is TRBD2 (6 bases). V shed 6 bases and J shed 0 bases, with 6 bases lying between them. Germline lookup yields CDR1 LNHDA and CDR2 SQIVND (reference sequence). The CDR3 consists of 13 residues. CDR3 region: CASSGSSYNEQFF. In DNA form, the CDR3 reads TGTGCCAGTAGCGGGAGCTCCTACAATGAGCAGTTCTTC.

The V call is TRBV24-1, the J call TRBJ1-5; D is possibly TRBD1 (5 bases). The CDR3 runs 12 residues. The ends were cut back, 9 bases at V and 9 bases at J, with 14 bases in the middle. Per the germline V gene, CDR1 is KGHDR and CDR2 is SFDVKD. The CDR3 DNA sequence: TGTGCCACCGGGGAGGGGCCCAGGCCCCAGCATTTT. Translating it yields CATGEGPRPQHF.

The chain is built from TRBV14 and TRBJ2-1; 9 bases are shared with TRBD2. The CDR3 extends over 16 amino acids. CDR1 SGHDN and CDR2 FVKESK come from the germline V gene. V trimming: 1 base; J trimming: 8 bases; junction bases outside the gene matches: 9. The CDR3 region is CASSQVFSGSFYEQFF. CDR3 coding DNA: TGTGCCAGCAGCCAAGTTTTTAGCGGGAGTTTCTATGAGCAGTTCTTC.

This clone appeared a few times. The chain combines TRBV6-1 with TRBJ2-3, with 9 nucleotides matching TRBD2. The germline V gene has CDR1 MNHNS and CDR2 SASEGT. With 3 bases clipped from V and 5 bases from J, the junction kept 9 bases outside the gene matches. The CDR3 sequence is 16 residues long. The CDR3 DNA follows: TGTGCCAGCAGTGATAGACTAGCGGAGGTCGTAGATACGCAGTATTTT. Protein product: CASSDRLAEVVDTQYF.

The gene calls are TRBV4-2 and TRBJ2-7; D may be TRBD2 (6 bases). V lost 1 base, J lost 2 bases, and 9 bases lay in between. This CDR3 comprises 14 residues. The germline V gene encodes CDR1 LGHNA and CDR2 YNFKEQ. The CDR3 DNA sequence: TGTGCCAGCAGCCAAGTGGAGGGAGCCTACGAGCAGTACTTC. Its translation: CASSQVEGAYEQYF.

The chain combines TRBV5-6 with TRBJ1-6, with D possibly matching TRBD1 (5 bases). V was clipped by 2 bases and J by 7 bases, with 10 bases between them. Germline lookup yields CDR1 SGHDT and CDR2 YYEEEE. The CDR3 loop spans 14 amino acids. In DNA form, the CDR3 reads TGTGCCAGCAGCTTATCCCAGGGAAATTCACCCCTCCACTTT. Its protein product is CASSLSQGNSPLHF.